Following are 19 T cell receptor beta chains from one sample sequenced in a study of glioma-infiltrating T cells after dendritic cell vaccination. Time point described: after dendritic cell vaccination, including at tumor progression/relapse. Some clones are missing from TCRdb's copy, which holds only in-frame ones; the method was immunoSEQ multiplex PCR. The sample consists of some 46,000 clones, over 75% of them appearing once. The material sequenced was blood, taken after dendritic cell vaccination. Receptors originate from a human donor with glioblastoma.

The chain uses TRBV5-1 and TRBJ1-2; D perhaps matches TRBD1 (5 bases). Trimming left V 0 bases short and J 4 bases short, with 13 bases between. The CDR3 covers 15 residues. Germline values: CDR1 SGHRS, CDR2 YFSETQ. The CDR3 sequence is CASSLGTSEFYGYTF. The CDR3 nucleotides read TGCGCCAGCAGCTTGGGGACATCGGAATTCTATGGCTACACCTTC. The variable domain in full, with the rest retrieved from reference TRBV5-1 and TRBJ1-2, is KAGVTQTPRYLIKTRGQQVTLSCSPISGHRSVSWYQQTPGQGLQFLFEYFSETQRNKGNFPGRFSGRQFSNSRSEMNVSTLELGDSALYLCASSLGTSEFYGYTFGSGTRLTVV.

The chain joins TRBV7-2 to TRBJ1-5; 7 positions agree with TRBD1. Per germline, CDR1 SGHTA and CDR2 FQGNSA. J gave up 2 bases and V 5 bases, and 3 bases lay outside the gene matches. CDR3 length: 14 residues. CDR3 nucleotide sequence: TGTGCCAGCAGCCCTGGACAGGGCAATCAGCCCCAGCATTTT. Translated, it gives CASSPGQGNQPQHF. The full variable domain, in which reference TRBV7-2 and TRBJ1-5 provide the parts outside the CDR3, is GAGVSQSPSNKVTEKGKDVELRCDPISGHTALYWYRQSLGQGLEFLIYFQGNSAPDKSGLPSDRFSAERTGGSVSTLTIQRTQQEDSAVYLCASSPGQGNQPQHFGDGTRLSIL.

V gene TRBV5-4 combines with J gene TRBJ1-2, with D perhaps TRBD1 (5 bases). V gave up 3 bases and J gave up 8 bases, with 17 bases separating them. Germline CDR1 SGHNT, CDR2 YYREEE (reference sequence). This CDR3 comprises 14 residues. The CDR3 DNA reads TGTGCCAGCAGCTCGGAGATCAGGGTTAGGGGCTACACCTTC. Amino acids: CASSSEIRVRGYTF.

The table lists this clone with a count of one. The chain links TRBV29-1 to TRBJ1-1, with no clear D. Trimming left V 4 bases short and J 4 bases short, with 13 bases between. Germline CDR1 is SQVTM and CDR2 is ANQGSEA. CDR3 length equals 13 residues. The CDR3 is CSVVWKSGTEAFF. CDR3 bases: TGCAGCGTTGTTTGGAAATCGGGCACTGAAGCTTTCTTT.

The V and J genes are TRBV6-1 and TRBJ1-5; D unclear. The CDR3 is 14 amino acids. Trimming shortened V by 2 bases and J by 1 base, and 6 bases separated the two germline ends. Germline V lookup: CDR1 MNHNS, CDR2 SASEGT. The DNA for the CDR3 is TGTGCCAGCAGTGAACTTAGCAGCAATCAGCCCCAGCATTTT. This translates into CASSELSSNQPQHF.

In its sample, this clone ranks as medium-sized. V usage is TRBV14 and J usage is TRBJ2-5, with D maybe TRBD1 (5 bases). Trimming took 2 bases from V and 4 from J, leaving 14 bases between them. The germline V gene encodes CDR1 SGHDN and CDR2 FVKESK. CDR3 length: 15 residues. Here the CDR3 reads CASSQRGTNRETQYF. CDR3 nucleotide sequence: TGTGCCAGCAGCCAAAGGGGAACTAATAGAGAGACCCAGTACTTC. Full variable domain (remainder filled in from reference TRBV14 and TRBJ2-5): EAGVTQFPSHSVIEKGQTVTLRCDPISGHDNLYWYRRVMGKEIKFLLHFVKESKQDESGMPNNRFLAERTGGTYSTLKVQPAELEDSGVYFCASSQRGTNRETQYFGPGTRLLVL.

The rearrangement uses TRBV4-1 and TRBJ2-1; D remains unclear. The germline V and J ends were trimmed by 1 base and 0 bases, with 16 bases remaining between them. In germline, CDR1 is MGHRA, CDR2 YSYEKL. The CDR3 covers 18 residues. The CDR3 DNA reads TGCGCCAGCAGCCAAGCCCTGACTCTCGAGAGCTCCTACAATGAGCAGTTCTTC. Amino acid sequence: CASSQALTLESSYNEQFF.

The rearrangement links TRBV2 to TRBJ1-1; TRBD1 matches 7 bases. The CDR3 length is 13 residues. Germline loops: CDR1 SNHLY, CDR2 FYNNEI. Losses at the gene ends were 8 bases for V and 5 bases for J; bases not matched to a gene: 8. The DNA of the CDR3 is TGTGCCAGCCGTTCCCAGGGGGTGACTGAAGCTTTCTTT. Its translation is CASRSQGVTEAFF.

This clone turned up a few times. The junction differs from germline at one of its ends, possibly a read error. This chain connects TRBV27 to TRBJ1-1; 9 bases align to TRBD1. This CDR3 comprises 14 residues. CDR1 is MNHEY, CDR2 SMNVEV, per germline (reference sequence). The CDR3 coding sequence is TGTGCCAGCAGGGACAGGGGATGGAACGCTGAAGCTTTCTTT. It codes for CASRDRGWNAEAFF.

In DNA form, the CDR3 reads TGTGCCAGCGCCAAGGACAGGGGCTACGAGCAGTACTTC. Residues: CASAKDRGYEQYF. V usage is TRBV19 and J usage is TRBJ2-7; 9 nucleotides match TRBD1. CDR3 size: 13 residues. CDR1 LNHDA and CDR2 SQIVND come from the germline V gene (reference sequence). The ends lost 9 bases at V and 3 bases at J; junction bases unmatched: 6. Full variable domain (remainder filled in from reference TRBV19 and TRBJ2-7): DGGITQSPKYLFRKEGQNVTLSCEQNLNHDAMYWYRQDPGQGLRLIYYSQIVNDFQKGDIAEGYSVSREKKESFPLTVTSAQKNPTAFYLCASAKDRGYEQYFGPGTRLTVT.

This clone was seen once. DNA for the CDR3: TGCGCCAGCAGCTTTGACGGACAGGGTATGGGTTCACCCCTCCACTTT. It yields the protein CASSFDGQGMGSPLHF. The chain joins TRBV5-1 to TRBJ1-6; TRBD1 matches at 8 bases. V gave up 2 bases and J gave up 9 bases; unmatched junction bases: 10. The CDR3 length is 16 residues. Germline V gene lookup returns CDR1 SGHRS and CDR2 YFSETQ.

The table lists this clone with a count of one. This chain links TRBV6-6 with TRBJ2-1; D gene ambiguous. The germline V gene encodes CDR1 MNHNY and CDR2 SVGAGI (reference sequence). The CDR3 sequence is 13 residues long. The V gene lost 9 bases and the J gene lost 5 bases, with 14 bases spanning the gap. The CDR3 bases are TGTGCCAGTTATGACGGGTGGAACAATGAGCAGTTCTTC. Amino acids: CASYDGWNNEQFF.

The rearrangement links TRBV19 to TRBJ1-4; 7 nucleotides line up with TRBD1. This CDR3 is built from 17 residues. Germline lookup yields CDR1 LNHDA and CDR2 SQIVND (reference sequence). With V trimmed by 6 bases and J by 3 bases, 13 bases remained unmatched. CDR3 loop: CASRGQYQSWANEKLFF. The CDR3 bases are TGTGCCAGTAGGGGACAGTATCAAAGTTGGGCTAATGAAAAACTGTTTTTT.

The CDR3 spells CASTGQGYEQYF. CDR3 in DNA: TGCGCCAGCACGGGACAGGGCTACGAGCAGTACTTC. The rearrangement joins TRBV10-2 to TRBJ2-7; 9 nucleotides line up with TRBD1. Germline CDR1 and CDR2: WSHSY and SAAADI. The CDR3 totals 12 residues. The V gene end was trimmed by 7 bases and the J gene end by 3 bases; junction bases not matched to a gene: 1.

The V call is TRBV5-4, the J call TRBJ2-1; 9 bases map to TRBD1. The V gene end was trimmed by 4 bases and the J gene end by 7 bases; junction bases not matched to a gene: 9. The CDR3 is made up of 15 amino acids. Per the germline V gene, CDR1 is SGHNT and CDR2 is YYREEE (reference sequence). The CDR3 nucleotides are TGTGCCAGCAGCCCAGAATTGACAGGGGGGAATGAGCAGTTCTTC. This translates into CASSPELTGGNEQFF.

The table lists this clone with a count of one. The chain links TRBV13 to TRBJ2-5; weak D call: TRBD2 (7 bases). V gave up 4 bases and J gave up 5 bases, with 23 bases separating them. The germline gives CDR1 PRHDT, CDR2 FYEKMQ (reference sequence). The CDR3 extends over 17 amino acids. This CDR3 reads CASSSLHGGGRSETQYF. The DNA of the CDR3 is TGTGCCAGCAGCTCCCTCCATGGGGGCGGGAGATCGGAGACCCAGTACTTC.

This clone came up a few times. The gene calls are TRBV7-3 and TRBJ1-4; no definite D call. Germline V gene lookup returns CDR1 SGHTA and CDR2 FQGTGA. The germline V and J ends were trimmed by 4 bases and 4 bases, with 7 bases remaining between them. The CDR3 loop spans 13 amino acids. The CDR3: CASSYQINEKLFF. The CDR3 DNA sequence: TGTGCCAGCAGCTATCAGATTAATGAAAAACTGTTTTTT.

Here the CDR3 DNA reads TGCGCCAGCAGCTGGGACAGCTATGGCTACACCTTC. This gives the protein CASSWDSYGYTF. The chain employs TRBV5-1 and TRBJ1-2; 7 nucleotides agree with TRBD1. J lost 4 bases, V lost 3 bases, and 0 bases had no gene match. Germline CDR1 and CDR2: SGHRS and YFSETQ. This CDR3 spans 12 amino acids. Looking up the rest from reference TRBV5-1 and TRBJ1-2 gives the full variable domain: KAGVTQTPRYLIKTRGQQVTLSCSPISGHRSVSWYQQTPGQGLQFLFEYFSETQRNKGNFPGRFSGRQFSNSRSEMNVSTLELGDSALYLCASSWDSYGYTFGSGTRLTVV.

As to this clone: The sample contains more than one DNA sequence encoding this CDR3. The chain has TRBV19 and TRBJ2-7; TRBD2 agrees at 13 bases. This CDR3 region has 15 residues. Germline CDR1 and CDR2: LNHDA and SQIVND (reference sequence). With 5 bases clipped from V and 8 bases from J, the junction kept 9 bases outside the gene matches. The CDR3 DNA reads TGTGCCAGTAGTCAGTCCGGGACTAGCGGGATCAAGCAGTACTTC. The encoded protein is CASSQSGTSGIKQYF.